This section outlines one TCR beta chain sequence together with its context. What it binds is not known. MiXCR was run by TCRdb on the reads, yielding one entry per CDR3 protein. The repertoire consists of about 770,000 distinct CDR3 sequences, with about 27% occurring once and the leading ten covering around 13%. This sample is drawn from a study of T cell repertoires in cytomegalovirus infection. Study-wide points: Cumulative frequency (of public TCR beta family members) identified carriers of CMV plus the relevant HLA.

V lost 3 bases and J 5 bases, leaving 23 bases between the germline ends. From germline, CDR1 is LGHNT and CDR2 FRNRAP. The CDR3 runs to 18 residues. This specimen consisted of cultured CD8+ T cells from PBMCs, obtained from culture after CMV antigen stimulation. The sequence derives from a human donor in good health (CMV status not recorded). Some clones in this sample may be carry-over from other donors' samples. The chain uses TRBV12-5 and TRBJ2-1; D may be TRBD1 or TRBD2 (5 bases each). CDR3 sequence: CASGFDFDGGKRNNEQFF. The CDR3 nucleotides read TGTGCTAGTGGTTTTGATTTTGATGGGGGTAAAAGGAACAATGAGCAGTTCTTC.